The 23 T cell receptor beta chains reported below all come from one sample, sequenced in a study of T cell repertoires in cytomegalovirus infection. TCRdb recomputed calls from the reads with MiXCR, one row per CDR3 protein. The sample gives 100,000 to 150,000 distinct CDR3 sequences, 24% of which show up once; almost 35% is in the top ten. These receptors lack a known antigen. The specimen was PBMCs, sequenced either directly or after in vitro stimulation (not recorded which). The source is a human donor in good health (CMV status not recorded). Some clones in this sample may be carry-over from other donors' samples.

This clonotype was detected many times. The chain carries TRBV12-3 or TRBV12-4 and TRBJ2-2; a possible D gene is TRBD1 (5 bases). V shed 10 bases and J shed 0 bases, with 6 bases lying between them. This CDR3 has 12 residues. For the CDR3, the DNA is TGTGCCACCAGGGCGAACACCGGGGAGCTGTTTTTT. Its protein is CATRANTGELFF.

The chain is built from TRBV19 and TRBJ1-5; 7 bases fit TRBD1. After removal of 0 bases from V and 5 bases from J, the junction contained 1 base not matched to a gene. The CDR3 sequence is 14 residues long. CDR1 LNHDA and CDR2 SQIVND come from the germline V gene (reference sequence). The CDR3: CASSIEGGYQPQHF. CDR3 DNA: TGTGCCAGTAGTATAGAAGGGGGCTATCAGCCCCAGCATTTT.

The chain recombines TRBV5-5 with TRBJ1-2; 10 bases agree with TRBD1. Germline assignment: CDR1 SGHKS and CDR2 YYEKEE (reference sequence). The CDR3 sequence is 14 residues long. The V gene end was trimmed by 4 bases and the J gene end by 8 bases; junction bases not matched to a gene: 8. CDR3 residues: CASSLGTGAGGYTF. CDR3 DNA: TGTGCCAGCAGCCTCGGGACAGGGGCGGGGGGCTACACCTTC.

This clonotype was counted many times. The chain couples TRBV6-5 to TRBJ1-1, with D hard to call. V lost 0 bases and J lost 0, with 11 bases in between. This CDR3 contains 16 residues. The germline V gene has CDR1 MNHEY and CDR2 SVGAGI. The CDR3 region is CASSYSVLGMNTEAFF. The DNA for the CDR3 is TGTGCCAGCAGTTACTCGGTTTTGGGCATGAACACTGAAGCTTTCTTT.

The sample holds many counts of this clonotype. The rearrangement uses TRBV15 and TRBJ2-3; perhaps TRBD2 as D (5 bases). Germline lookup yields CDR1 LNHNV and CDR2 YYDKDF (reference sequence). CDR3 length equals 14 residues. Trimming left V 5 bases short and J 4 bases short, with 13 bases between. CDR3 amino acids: CATSRVGIPDTQYF. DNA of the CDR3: TGTGCCACCAGCCGGGTCGGGATACCAGATACGCAGTATTTT.

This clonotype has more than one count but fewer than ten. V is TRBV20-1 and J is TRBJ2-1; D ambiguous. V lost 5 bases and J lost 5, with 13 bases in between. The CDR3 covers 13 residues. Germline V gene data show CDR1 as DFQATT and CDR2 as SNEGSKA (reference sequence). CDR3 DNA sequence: TGCAGTGCTCTCCATACCCTAAACAATGAGCAGTTCTTC. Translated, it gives CSALHTLNNEQFF.

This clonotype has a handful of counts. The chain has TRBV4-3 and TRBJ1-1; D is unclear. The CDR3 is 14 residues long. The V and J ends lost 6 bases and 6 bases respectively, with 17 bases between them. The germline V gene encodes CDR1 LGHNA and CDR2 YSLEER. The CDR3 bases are TGCGCCAGCAGTTTTCAAAGTCGGGAGGCTGAAGCTTTCTTT. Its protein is CASSFQSREAEAFF.

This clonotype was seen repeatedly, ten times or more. The DNA for the CDR3 is TGTGCCAGCAGCTTACGTTCAGGGTTACGGCCATATAGCAATCAGCCCCAGCATTTT. Translation: CASSLRSGLRPYSNQPQHF. The genes are TRBV7-9 and TRBJ1-5, with a tentative D call TRBD1 (5 bases). The CDR3 runs 19 residues. CDR1 and CDR2 from the germline V gene are SEHNR and FQNEAQ (reference sequence). The V and J ends lost 2 bases and 0 bases respectively, with 20 bases between them.

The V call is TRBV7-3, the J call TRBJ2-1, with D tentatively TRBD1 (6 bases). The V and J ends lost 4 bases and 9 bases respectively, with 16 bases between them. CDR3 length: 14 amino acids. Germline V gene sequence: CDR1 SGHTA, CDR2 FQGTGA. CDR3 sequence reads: CASSSRARGIEQFF. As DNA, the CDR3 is TGTGCCAGCAGCTCGAGGGCTAGGGGGATTGAGCAGTTCTTC.

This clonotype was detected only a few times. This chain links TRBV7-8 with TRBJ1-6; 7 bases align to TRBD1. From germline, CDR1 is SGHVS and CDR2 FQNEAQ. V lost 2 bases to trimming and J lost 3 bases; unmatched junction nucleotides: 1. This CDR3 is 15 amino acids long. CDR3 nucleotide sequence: TGTGCCAGCAGCTTACGGGACAGCTATAATTCACCCCTCCACTTT. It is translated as CASSLRDSYNSPLHF. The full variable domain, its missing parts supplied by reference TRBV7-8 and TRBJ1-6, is GAGVSQSPRYKVAKRGQDVALRCDPISGHVSLFWYQQALGQGPEFLTYFQNEAQLDKSGLPSDRFFAERPEGSVSTLKIQRTQQEDSAVYLCASSLRDSYNSPLHFGNGTRLTVT.

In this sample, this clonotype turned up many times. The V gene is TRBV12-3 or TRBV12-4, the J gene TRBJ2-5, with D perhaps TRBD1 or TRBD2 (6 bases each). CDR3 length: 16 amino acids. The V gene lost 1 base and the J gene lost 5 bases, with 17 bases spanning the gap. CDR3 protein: CASSLGGIRRGETQYF. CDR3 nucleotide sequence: TGTGCCAGCAGTTTAGGGGGCATAAGGAGGGGGGAGACCCAGTACTTC.

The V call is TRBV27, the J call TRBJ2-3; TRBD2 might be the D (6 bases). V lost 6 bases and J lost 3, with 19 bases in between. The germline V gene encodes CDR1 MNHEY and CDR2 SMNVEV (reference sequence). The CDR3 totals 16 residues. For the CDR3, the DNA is TGTGCCAGCAGCCCCCTAGCGAAATTCCCGACAGATACGCAGTATTTT. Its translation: CASSPLAKFPTDTQYF.

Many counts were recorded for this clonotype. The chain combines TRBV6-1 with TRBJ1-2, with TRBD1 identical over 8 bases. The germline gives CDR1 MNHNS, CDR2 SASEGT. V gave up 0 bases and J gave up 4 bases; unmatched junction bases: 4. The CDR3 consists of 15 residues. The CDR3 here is CASSEARTGLYGYTF. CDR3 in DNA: TGTGCCAGCAGTGAAGCCCGGACAGGGCTCTATGGCTACACCTTC.

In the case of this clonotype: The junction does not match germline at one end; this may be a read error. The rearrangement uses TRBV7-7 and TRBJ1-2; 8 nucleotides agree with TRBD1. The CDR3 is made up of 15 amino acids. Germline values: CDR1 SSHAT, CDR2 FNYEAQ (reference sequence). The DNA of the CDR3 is TGTGCTAGCAGCTTCTACGTACAGGGGGGCTATGGCTACACCTTC. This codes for CASSFYVQGGYGYTF.

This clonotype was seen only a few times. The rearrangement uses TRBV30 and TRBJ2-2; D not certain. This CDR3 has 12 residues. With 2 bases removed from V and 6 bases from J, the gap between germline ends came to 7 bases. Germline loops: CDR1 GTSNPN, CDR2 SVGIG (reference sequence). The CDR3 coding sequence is TGTGCCTGGAGTCCCGGCCCCGGGGAGCTGTTTTTT. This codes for CAWSPGPGELFF. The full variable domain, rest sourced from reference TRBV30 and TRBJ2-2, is SQTIHQWPATLVQPVGSPLSLECTVEGTSNPNLYWYRQAAGRGLQLLFYSVGIGQISSEVPQNLSASRPQDRQFILSSKKLLLSDSGFYLCAWSPGPGELFFGEGSRLTVL.

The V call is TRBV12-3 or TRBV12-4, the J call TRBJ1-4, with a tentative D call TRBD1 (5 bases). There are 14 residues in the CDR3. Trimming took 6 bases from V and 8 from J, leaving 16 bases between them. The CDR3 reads CASSLGGTGEKLFF. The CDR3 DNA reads TGTGCCAGCAGCCTCGGGGGGACCGGCGAAAAACTGTTTTTT.

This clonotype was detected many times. CDR3 DNA: TGTGCCAGCAGCTTAGACAGTGTTATGGGAGCTTTCTTT. Translating gives CASSLDSVMGAFF. This rearrangement joins TRBV7-2 to TRBJ1-1; no clear D gene. In germline, CDR1 is SGHTA, CDR2 FQGNSA. The V gene lost 1 base and the J gene lost 10 bases, with 13 bases spanning the gap. The CDR3 totals 13 residues.

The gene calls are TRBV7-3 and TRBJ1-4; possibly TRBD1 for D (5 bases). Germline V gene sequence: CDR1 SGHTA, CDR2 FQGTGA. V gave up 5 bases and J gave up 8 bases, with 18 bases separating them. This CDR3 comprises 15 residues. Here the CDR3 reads CASSGPGPFEEKLFF. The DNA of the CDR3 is TGTGCCAGCAGCGGGCCGGGACCTTTTGAGGAAAAACTGTTTTTT.

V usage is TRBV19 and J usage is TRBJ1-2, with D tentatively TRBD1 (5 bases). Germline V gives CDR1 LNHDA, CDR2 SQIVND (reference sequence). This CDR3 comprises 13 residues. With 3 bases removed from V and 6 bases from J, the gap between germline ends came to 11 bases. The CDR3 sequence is CASSIEGPNGYTF. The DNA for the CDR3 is TGTGCCAGTAGTATCGAGGGACCCAATGGCTACACCTTC.

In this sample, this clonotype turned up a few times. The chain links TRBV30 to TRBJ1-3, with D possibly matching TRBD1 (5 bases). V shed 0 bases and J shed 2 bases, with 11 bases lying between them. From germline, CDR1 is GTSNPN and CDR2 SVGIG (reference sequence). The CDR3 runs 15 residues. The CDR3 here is CAWSVFGGTGNTIYF. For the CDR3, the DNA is TGTGCCTGGAGTGTATTCGGGGGAACTGGAAACACCATATATTTT.

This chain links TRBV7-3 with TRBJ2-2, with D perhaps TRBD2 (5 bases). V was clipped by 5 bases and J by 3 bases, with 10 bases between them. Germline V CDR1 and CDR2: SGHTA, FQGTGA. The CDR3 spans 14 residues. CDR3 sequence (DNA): TGTGCCAGCAGCCTGGACTCTTACACCGGGGAGCTGTTTTTT. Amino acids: CASSLDSYTGELFF. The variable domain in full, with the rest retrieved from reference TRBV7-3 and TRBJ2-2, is GAGVSQTPSNKVTEKGKYVELRCDPISGHTALYWYRQSLGQGPEFLIYFQGTGAADDSGLPNDRFFAVRPEGSVSTLKIQRTERGDSAVYLCASSLDSYTGELFFGEGSRLTVL.

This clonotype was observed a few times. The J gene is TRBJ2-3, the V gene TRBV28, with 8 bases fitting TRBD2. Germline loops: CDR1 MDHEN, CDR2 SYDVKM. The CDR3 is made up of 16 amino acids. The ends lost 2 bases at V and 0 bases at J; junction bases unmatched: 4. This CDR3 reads CASSLVLAGSTDTQYF. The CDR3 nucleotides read TGTGCCAGCAGTTTAGTATTAGCGGGAAGCACAGATACGCAGTATTTT.

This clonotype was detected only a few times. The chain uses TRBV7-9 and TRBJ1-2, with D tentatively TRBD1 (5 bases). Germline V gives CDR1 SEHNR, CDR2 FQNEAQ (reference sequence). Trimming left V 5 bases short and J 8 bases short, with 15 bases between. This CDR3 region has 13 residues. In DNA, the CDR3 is TGTGCCAGCAGCACCAGTAGGGACGTCGGCTACACCTTC. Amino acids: CASSTSRDVGYTF.